The 24 T cell receptor beta chains below all came from one sample that was sequenced in a study of vaccination effects on CD4 cells after COVID-19. These receptors' targets are unknown. Sequenced by immunoSEQ multiplex PCR; TCRdb stores in-frame clones only, minus some. The sample carries around 75,000 clones, around 70% recorded once. After expansion with viral peptide pools in the ViraFEST assay, antigen-specific CD4+ T cells were sequenced. CD4+ T cell isolation took place after approximately 11 days of culture. It was between March and December 2020 that the person had a SARS-CoV-2 infection confirmed by PCR. The specimen comprised CD4+ T cells from PBMCs cultured with HIV peptides, sampled before COVID-19 vaccination. Stated subset: HIV-1 Nef peptide pool negative control/reference culture. The source is a human donor who had a prior SARS-CoV-2 infection.

This clone was detected once. The chain uses TRBV19 and TRBJ1-2, with a possible D match to TRBD1 (6 bases). CDR3 length equals 16 residues. The germline V gene encodes CDR1 LNHDA and CDR2 SQIVND (reference sequence). The V and J ends lost 1 base and 3 bases respectively, with 15 bases between them. DNA of the CDR3: TGTGCCAGTAGTATAGTAAGGGGGGGCTGGGACTATGGCTACACCTTC. This translates into CASSIVRGGWDYGYTF.

The CDR3 sequence is CASSFSADTQYF. The CDR3 coding sequence is TGTGCCAGCAGCTTTAGTGCAGATACGCAGTATTTT. This rearrangement joins TRBV5-4 to TRBJ2-3; D gene unclear. The V end was cut by 2 bases, the J end by 4 bases, with 5 bases between. Germline CDR1 reads SGHNT; CDR2 reads YYREEE (reference sequence). The CDR3 runs 12 residues.

The V gene is TRBV19, the J gene TRBJ2-5; 14 positions match TRBD2. The CDR3 is made up of 17 amino acids. Germline trimming cut 4 bases from V and 4 bases from J; bases unmatched to any gene: 8. Germline assignment: CDR1 LNHDA and CDR2 SQIVND (reference sequence). The CDR3 DNA reads as TGTGCCAGTAGTAGGGGGACTAGCGGGGGACCGCGAGAGACCCAGTACTTC. It translates to CASSRGTSGGPRETQYF.

This chain connects TRBV4-3 to TRBJ2-3; 9 positions agree with TRBD2. The germline CDR1 and CDR2 sequences are LGHNA and YSLEER. After removal of 1 base from V and 2 bases from J, the junction contained 13 bases not matched to a gene. CDR3 length equals 19 residues. CDR3 bases: TGCGCCAGCAGCCAAGCCGCGGGAGGGCCTTCTACCCACACAGATACGCAGTATTTT. It codes for CASSQAAGGPSTHTDTQYF.

The CDR3 here is CASSQAGGWDTQYF. CDR3 nucleotides: TGCGCCAGCAGCCAAGCAGGGGGCTGGGATACGCAGTATTTT. This chain links TRBV4-3 with TRBJ2-3; 8 nucleotides align to TRBD1. The CDR3 length is 14 residues. Germline assignment: CDR1 LGHNA and CDR2 YSLEER. Trimming removed 1 base from V and 6 bases from J; junction bases left unmatched: 3.

This chain connects TRBV19 to TRBJ2-2, with a weak D call TRBD1 (5 bases). With 3 bases removed from V and 4 bases from J, the gap between germline ends came to 9 bases. This CDR3 is built from 14 residues. Germline loops: CDR1 LNHDA, CDR2 SQIVND (reference sequence). CDR3 sequence (DNA): TGTGCCAGTAGTATTCCAGGGTCCACCGGGGAGCTGTTTTTT. Amino acid sequence: CASSIPGSTGELFF.

The chain links TRBV7-8 to TRBJ2-7, with 8 bases aligning to TRBD2. V was clipped by 4 bases and J by 0 bases; unmatched bases: 5. CDR3 length: 15 residues. Germline CDR1 is SGHVS and CDR2 is FQNEAQ. CDR3 residues: CASSSLAVSSYEQYF. The CDR3 DNA sequence: TGTGCCAGCAGCTCACTAGCGGTCAGCTCCTACGAGCAGTACTTC.

The chain is built from TRBV7-2 and TRBJ2-7; 9 bases fit TRBD1. This CDR3 has 16 amino acids. V shed 5 bases, J shed 3 bases, and the junction held 11 bases outside the gene matches. Germline assignment: CDR1 SGHTA and CDR2 FQGNSA. For the CDR3, the DNA is TGTGCCAGCAGCCCGGGGACAGGGACAAGATACTACGAGCAGTACTTC. Translation: CASSPGTGTRYYEQYF.

V is TRBV4-1 and J is TRBJ2-3; no firm D call. CDR1 is MGHRA, CDR2 YSYEKL, per germline. V dropped 1 base and J dropped 5 bases, with 16 bases sitting between them. This CDR3 is 16 amino acids long. CDR3 amino acids: CASSQGAHAGRDTQYF. CDR3 nucleotides: TGCGCCAGCAGCCAAGGGGCCCACGCTGGACGAGATACGCAGTATTTT.

The genes are TRBV2 and TRBJ2-1, with D perhaps TRBD2 (5 bases). The ends were cut back, 8 bases at V and 0 bases at J, with 14 bases in the middle. CDR3 length: 15 amino acids. Germline CDR1 SNHLY, CDR2 FYNNEI. The chain's CDR3 is CASGSKRSSYNEQFF. The CDR3 region has the DNA TGTGCCAGCGGGAGTAAGAGGAGCTCCTACAATGAGCAGTTCTTC.

The chain is built from TRBV5-6 and TRBJ1-6; no clear D. The ends were cut back, 5 bases at V and 7 bases at J, with 25 bases in the middle. This CDR3 is built from 18 residues. Per germline, CDR1 SGHDT and CDR2 YYEEEE. This CDR3 is CASSNLRIGRTRNSPLHF. The CDR3, as DNA: TGTGCCAGCAGTAATTTACGCATTGGGAGGACTCGGAATTCACCCCTCCACTTT. Full variable domain (remainder filled in from reference TRBV5-6 and TRBJ1-6): DAGVTQSPTHLIKTRGQQVTLRCSPKSGHDTVSWYQQALGQGPQFIFQYYEEEERQRGNFPDRFSGHQFPNYSSELNVNALLLGDSALYLCASSNLRIGRTRNSPLHFGNGTRLTVT.

This chain uses TRBV5-1 with TRBJ1-3, with 8 positions matching TRBD1. CDR3 length equals 13 residues. The junction had 6 bases not matched to a gene; V was cut back by 3 bases and J by 10 bases. Germline loops: CDR1 SGHRS, CDR2 YFSETQ. The CDR3 sequence: CASSSGQGTTIYF. The CDR3, as DNA: TGCGCCAGCAGCTCTGGACAGGGTACGACCATATATTTT.

The chain joins TRBV5-1 to TRBJ1-2, with TRBD1 matching over 9 bases. Germline CDR1 and CDR2: SGHRS and YFSETQ. The CDR3 consists of 16 residues. Losses at the gene ends were 1 base for V and 5 bases for J; bases not matched to a gene: 9. The CDR3 nucleotides read TGCGCCAGCAGCTTGACCTTGACAGGGGGGGCTTATGGCTACACCTTC. Translation: CASSLTLTGGAYGYTF. The full variable domain, in which reference TRBV5-1 and TRBJ1-2 provide the parts outside the CDR3, is KAGVTQTPRYLIKTRGQQVTLSCSPISGHRSVSWYQQTPGQGLQFLFEYFSETQRNKGNFPGRFSGRQFSNSRSEMNVSTLELGDSALYLCASSLTLTGGAYGYTFGSGTRLTVV.

This chain links TRBV3-1 (or the pseudogene TRBV3-2) with TRBJ2-4; TRBD1 or TRBD2 may be the D gene (5 bases each). V gave up 4 bases and J gave up 10 bases, with 14 bases separating them. Germline values: CDR1 LGHDT, CDR2 YNNKEL (reference sequence). CDR3 length: 13 residues. The CDR3 sequence is CASSPPGQRIQYF. As DNA, the CDR3 is TGTGCCAGCAGCCCACCGGGGCAAAGAATTCAGTACTTC.

This clone appeared a single time. This chain links TRBV2 with TRBJ1-2; D perhaps matches TRBD1 (5 bases). The ends were cut back, 5 bases at V and 8 bases at J, with 15 bases in the middle. CDR3 length: 13 amino acids. Germline V gene data show CDR1 as SNHLY and CDR2 as FYNNEI. The CDR3, as DNA: TGTGCCAGCAGTTCTGACGGGGGAATGGGCTACACCTTC. This codes for CASSSDGGMGYTF.

The genes are TRBV4-2 and TRBJ2-3, with no clear D. Trimming pared 1 base from V and 2 bases from J, leaving 7 bases between. Germline V CDR1 and CDR2: LGHNA, YNFKEQ. The CDR3 covers 14 residues. CDR3 amino acids: CASSQGSNTDTQYF. DNA of the CDR3: TGTGCCAGCAGCCAAGGTAGCAACACAGATACGCAGTATTTT.

This sequence joins TRBV7-2 and TRBJ2-7; D not resolved. Between the trimmed V and J ends, which lost 6 bases and 5 bases, there was a span of 17 bases. This CDR3 region has 14 residues. Germline assignment: CDR1 SGHTA and CDR2 FQGNSA. The CDR3 nucleotides are TGTGCCAGCAGACCTTTACTATTTTCCGACGAGCAGTACTTC. Residues: CASRPLLFSDEQYF.

The chain carries TRBV5-5 and TRBJ1-4; the match to TRBD1 covers 8 bases. The CDR3 extends over 15 amino acids. The germline V gene has CDR1 SGHKS and CDR2 YYEKEE (reference sequence). J lost 8 bases, V lost 3 bases, and 9 bases had no gene match. CDR3 amino acids: CASSSVRGRWEKLFF. CDR3 sequence (DNA): TGTGCCAGCAGCTCGGTCAGGGGGCGTTGGGAAAAACTGTTTTTT.

A single count supports this clone. This rearrangement joins TRBV13 to TRBJ2-2, with D hard to call. This CDR3 comprises 16 residues. The ends were cut back, 5 bases at V and 6 bases at J, with 19 bases in the middle. CDR1 and CDR2 (germline): PRHDT, FYEKMQ (reference sequence). DNA of the CDR3: TGTGCCAGCAGCACGCTCGGATCCACAAGGGCCGGGGAGCTGTTTTTT. Protein product: CASSTLGSTRAGELFF.

For this clone: One end of the junction fails to match germline, which may point to a read error. The chain has TRBV19 and TRBJ1-6; D ambiguous. The CDR3 runs 13 residues. Germline values: CDR1 LNHDA, CDR2 SQIVND (reference sequence). CDR3 nucleotides: TGTGCCAGTAATATAGGGAAGAATTCACCCCTCCACTTT. Amino acid sequence: CASNIGKNSPLHF.

The table lists this clone with a few counts. This chain uses TRBV28 with TRBJ1-1, with D possibly being TRBD1 (5 bases). The V end was cut by 2 bases, the J end by 7 bases, with 11 bases between. CDR3 length: 13 residues. Looked up from germline, CDR1 is MDHEN and CDR2 is SYDVKM. The CDR3 bases are TGTGCCAGCAGTTTAGGGGGGGTGGATGAAGCTTTCTTT. It yields the protein CASSLGGVDEAFF.

The V call is TRBV5-1, the J call TRBJ1-1; unclear D gene. Per the germline V gene, CDR1 is SGHRS and CDR2 is YFSETQ. This CDR3 is built from 14 residues. The ends were cut back, 4 bases at V and 4 bases at J, with 14 bases in the middle. CDR3 sequence (DNA): TGCGCCAGCAGCCAGACTTGGTCGGGCACTGAAGCTTTCTTT. It encodes CASSQTWSGTEAFF.

V is TRBV5-4 and J is TRBJ2-1, with D uncertain. The germline CDR1 and CDR2 sequences are SGHNT and YYREEE (reference sequence). The CDR3 is made up of 12 amino acids. The V and J ends lost 0 bases and 10 bases respectively, with 8 bases between them. This CDR3 is CASSLGLREQFF. The CDR3 DNA reads TGTGCCAGCAGCTTGGGGTTGAGGGAGCAGTTCTTC.

The V call is TRBV5-5, the J call TRBJ2-5; D might be TRBD2 (6 bases). The CDR3 covers 14 residues. V was pared by 0 bases and J by 5 bases, with 11 bases between. Germline lookup yields CDR1 SGHKS and CDR2 YYEKEE (reference sequence). The CDR3 is CASSLEGAGETQYF. The CDR3 DNA follows: TGTGCCAGCAGCTTGGAAGGGGCGGGGGAGACCCAGTACTTC.